One and the same sample provided the 16 T cell receptor beta chains below, sequenced in a study of T-cell reconstitution after alpha-beta-depleted transplantation in children (dated by TCRdb to between 2015 and 2016). Libraries were made using PCR. The sequencer was an Illumina HiSeq 2500. Molecular barcoding was employed in the preparation of TCR libraries, with unique molecular identifiers being used to normalize TCRbeta repertoire quantification. TCRdb handled the public reads itself, with Q25 trimming in fastp and clone calling in MiXCR, and kept productive beta chains. Every CDR3 protein is listed once, alongside the most common genes and DNA of its rows. Within this sample are more than 90,000 distinct CDR3 sequences, with roughly 8.3% of them counted one time only. 6.9% of the sample comes from the top ten. Specimen: PBMCs from the stem cell graft donor, collected from the stem cell graft. The receptor source for this set is a human donor who donated a stem cell graft to a child with congenital amegakaryocytic thrombocytopenia.

This clonotype was observed many times. The CDR3 here is CASTTGTVKVTEAFF. As DNA, the CDR3 is TGTGCCAGTACGACCGGGACAGTTAAGGTCACTGAAGCTTTCTTT. V and J are TRBV6-5 and TRBJ1-1; TRBD1 agrees at 7 bases. The CDR3 covers 15 residues. With 9 bases clipped from V and 4 bases from J, the junction kept 14 bases outside the gene matches. Germline lookup yields CDR1 MNHEY and CDR2 SVGAGI.

This clonotype was seen at least ten times. The chain combines TRBV20-1 with TRBJ2-2; D not certain. This CDR3 has 13 residues. Germline V gene data show CDR1 as DFQATT and CDR2 as SNEGSKA (reference sequence). The V gene lost 0 bases and the J gene lost 3 bases, with 5 bases spanning the gap. The CDR3 here is CSAREADTGELFF. The CDR3, as DNA: TGCAGTGCTAGAGAGGCAGACACCGGGGAGCTGTTTTTT.

In this sample, this clonotype turned up many times. V gene TRBV4-1 combines with J gene TRBJ1-5; 7 bases match TRBD1. Germline CDR1 reads MGHRA; CDR2 reads YSYEKL. This CDR3 has 16 residues. The V segment lost 5 bases and the J segment 6 bases; nucleotides outside the gene matches: 13. The CDR3 coding sequence is TGCGCCAGCAGCTTCCTCCTGGGGAGGGGGCCTCAGCCCCAGCATTTT. Amino acids: CASSFLLGRGPQPQHF.

This clonotype was counted at least ten times. The chain is built from TRBV7-3 and TRBJ2-3; 9 bases line up with TRBD2. V was clipped by 1 base and J by 0 bases; unmatched bases: 5. This CDR3 spans 17 amino acids. Germline CDR1 reads SGHTA; CDR2 reads FQGTGA. CDR3 loop: CASSLRLAGSSTDTQYF. CDR3 nucleotide sequence: TGTGCCAGCAGCTTAAGGCTAGCGGGGTCTAGCACAGATACGCAGTATTTT.

This clonotype appeared many times. This sequence joins TRBV4-3 and TRBJ2-2; TRBD2 might be the D (5 bases). V lost 3 bases and J lost 7, with 15 bases in between. Germline V gives CDR1 LGHNA, CDR2 YSLEER. The CDR3 contains 15 residues. This CDR3 reads CASSQGVGFGGELFF. The CDR3 DNA is TGCGCCAGCAGCCAGGGAGTTGGGTTCGGCGGGGAGCTGTTTTTT.

In this sample, this clonotype turned up many times. The rearrangement links TRBV10-2 to TRBJ2-1; D is uncertain. Germline V gene data show CDR1 as WSHSY and CDR2 as SAAADI. The CDR3 is 13 amino acids. Trimming stripped 6 bases from V and 2 bases from J, with 8 bases between. The CDR3 protein is CASRAETYNEQFF. In DNA, the CDR3 is TGCGCCAGCAGGGCGGAGACCTACAATGAGCAGTTCTTC.

This clonotype was seen repeatedly, ten times or more. The chain uses TRBV25-1 and TRBJ2-5; D may be TRBD1 (5 bases). Looked up from germline, CDR1 is MGHDK and CDR2 is SYGVNS. This CDR3 is built from 13 residues. Trimming pared 5 bases from V and 4 bases from J, leaving 11 bases between. The CDR3 bases are TGTGCCAGCAGTCCCAGGGCCGGAGAGACCCAGTACTTC. Its protein is CASSPRAGETQYF.

This clonotype showed up many times. V usage is TRBV20-1 and J usage is TRBJ2-3; TRBD2 matches 10 bases. The V gene's germline CDR1 is DFQATT and CDR2 SNEGSKA (reference sequence). V shed 6 bases, J shed 6 bases, and the junction held 6 bases outside the gene matches. This CDR3 region has 13 residues. The chain's CDR3 is CSAPTAGGDTQYF. In nucleotides, the CDR3 is TGCAGTGCCCCGACAGCGGGAGGGGATACGCAGTATTTT.

This clonotype was counted ten times or more. The chain links TRBV7-9 to TRBJ1-1; D is undetermined. Per the germline V gene, CDR1 is SEHNR and CDR2 is FQNEAQ (reference sequence). V lost 2 bases and J lost 2, with 6 bases in between. The CDR3 covers 13 residues. The CDR3 is CASSLNTNTEAFF. The DNA of the CDR3 is TGTGCCAGCAGCTTAAACACAAACACTGAAGCTTTCTTT.

Many counts were recorded for this clonotype. This chain connects TRBV11-3 to TRBJ2-2; D unresolved. Trimming took off 5 bases at V and 5 bases at J, with 9 bases between the two ends. The CDR3 runs 13 residues. In germline, CDR1 is SGHNT, CDR2 YENEEA. The CDR3 region is CASSPDSTGELFF. CDR3 coding DNA: TGTGCCAGCAGCCCCGATTCGACCGGGGAGCTGTTTTTT.

This clonotype appeared many times. This sequence joins TRBV7-9 and TRBJ2-1, with TRBD2 identical over 8 bases. This CDR3 contains 13 residues. Germline lookup yields CDR1 SEHNR and CDR2 FQNEAQ (reference sequence). The trim removed 8 bases at V and 9 bases at J, leaving 9 bases unmatched. The CDR3 coding sequence is TGTGCCAGCTCGCTCGGGAGGGCCAGTGAGCAGTTCTTC. This codes for CASSLGRASEQFF. The full variable domain, with the rest looked up from reference TRBV7-9 and TRBJ2-1, is DTGVSQNPRHKITKRGQNVTFRCDPISEHNRLYWYRQTLGQGPEFLTYFQNEAQLEKSRLLSDRFSAERPKGSFSTLEIQRTEQGDSAMYLCASSLGRASEQFFGPGTRLTVL.

The sample holds many counts of this clonotype. The chain has TRBV28 and TRBJ2-1, with D unclear. The CDR3 runs 12 residues. CDR1 and CDR2 (germline): MDHEN, SYDVKM. V lost 6 bases, J lost 6 bases, and 9 bases lay in between. CDR3 coding DNA: TGTGCCAGCAGGGTTGGCGTCAATGAGCAGTTCTTC. Translating gives CASRVGVNEQFF.

In its sample, this clonotype was seen many times. The genes are TRBV6-5 and TRBJ1-4, with TRBD1 matching over 8 bases. CDR1 is MNHEY and CDR2 is SVGAGI in the germline V gene. Trimming at V came to 6 bases and at J to 3 bases, leaving 3 bases not matched to a gene. The CDR3 contains 14 residues. DNA of the CDR3: TGTGCCAGCAGGCCGGGACAGGCTAATGAAAAACTGTTTTTT. Amino acids: CASRPGQANEKLFF.

This clonotype turned up a few times. This sequence joins TRBV27 and TRBJ2-2; the match to TRBD2 covers 7 bases. V was pared by 2 bases and J by 6 bases, with 15 bases of the junction left unmatched. Germline CDR1 is MNHEY and CDR2 is SMNVEV (reference sequence). This CDR3 contains 18 residues. The CDR3 is CASSLRPLAATGAGELFF. CDR3 coding DNA: TGTGCCAGCAGTTTAAGGCCCCTAGCGGCTACGGGGGCCGGGGAGCTGTTTTTT.

This clonotype was observed at least ten times. The rearrangement links TRBV12-3 or TRBV12-4 to TRBJ1-1; D is unclear. CDR3 length equals 13 residues. V lost 3 bases, J lost 6 bases, and 11 bases lay in between. The CDR3 DNA is TGTGCCAGCAGTTTTGAGAAGGCCGCTGAAGCTTTCTTT. This gives the protein CASSFEKAAEAFF.

In this sample, this clonotype turned up many times. The J gene is TRBJ2-7, the V gene TRBV20-1, with 7 bases fitting TRBD1. This CDR3 contains 15 residues. The germline CDR1 and CDR2 sequences are DFQATT and SNEGSKA (reference sequence). Trimming cost V 6 bases and J 0 bases; bases outside gene matches: 11. The CDR3 spells CSALPGQGDSYEQYF. The CDR3 region has the DNA TGCAGTGCCCTTCCGGGGCAGGGGGACTCCTACGAGCAGTACTTC.